Each of the 12 T cell receptor beta chains below was sequenced from the same sample in a study of cytomegalovirus exposure and HLA in healthy donors. The assay was immunoSEQ multiplex PCR, and TCRdb's table has in-frame clones only and misses some. This sample carries 50,000 to 65,000 clones, 95% of them seen once, and the ten largest clones take roughly 7.3%. The sample was PBMCs. These receptors all stem from a woman under 30 in good health and CMV-seropositive.

The chain has TRBV6-5 and TRBJ1-2; TRBD1 agrees at 7 bases. Germline lookup yields CDR1 MNHEY and CDR2 SVGAGI. Losses at the gene ends were 6 bases for V and 3 bases for J; bases not matched to a gene: 7. The CDR3 is 14 residues long. CDR3 DNA: TGTGCCAGCAGCCGACAGGGATCGGACTATGGCTACACCTTC. Protein: CASSRQGSDYGYTF.

The rearrangement joins TRBV7-9 to TRBJ1-2, with D tentatively TRBD1 (6 bases). The V gene lost 7 bases and the J gene lost 2 bases, with 11 bases spanning the gap. There are 13 residues in the CDR3. Germline V gene lookup returns CDR1 SEHNR and CDR2 FQNEAQ (reference sequence). The CDR3 bases are TGTGCCAGCACCCCCGGGACAAACTATGGCTACACCTTC. Translation gives CASTPGTNYGYTF. Based on the CDR3 plus reference TRBV7-9 and TRBJ1-2, the full variable domain is DTGVSQNPRHKITKRGQNVTFRCDPISEHNRLYWYRQTLGQGPEFLTYFQNEAQLEKSRLLSDRFSAERPKGSFSTLEIQRTEQGDSAMYLCASTPGTNYGYTFGSGTRLTVV.

This chain connects TRBV6-5 to TRBJ2-2; 7 bases align to TRBD2. The CDR3 is 14 residues long. Trimming cost V 6 bases and J 3 bases; bases outside gene matches: 4. Germline V gives CDR1 MNHEY, CDR2 SVGAGI. The CDR3 sequence: CASSPRGDTGELFF. CDR3 in DNA: TGTGCCAGCAGCCCACGGGGGGACACCGGGGAGCTGTTTTTT.

This rearrangement joins TRBV19 to TRBJ2-5; TRBD2 matches at 7 bases. After removal of 3 bases from V and 6 bases from J, the junction contained 13 bases not matched to a gene. CDR3 length equals 16 residues. Germline V CDR1 and CDR2: LNHDA, SQIVND (reference sequence). For the CDR3, the DNA is TGTGCCAGTAGTATGGGGGAGGGCCAGTTTTTGCAGACCCAGTACTTC. Translation: CASSMGEGQFLQTQYF.

J is TRBJ1-2 and V is TRBV4-1; the D gene is possibly TRBD1 (6 bases). In germline, CDR1 is MGHRA, CDR2 YSYEKL. Trimming shortened V by 3 bases and J by 4 bases, and 15 bases separated the two germline ends. The CDR3 runs 15 residues. CDR3 DNA: TGCGCCAGCAGCCAGACTGGACAGACGATCTATGGCTACACCTTC. Amino acids: CASSQTGQTIYGYTF.

This clone showed up just a few times. The rearrangement links TRBV5-5 to TRBJ1-4, with 7 bases aligning to TRBD1. This CDR3 region has 14 residues. Per germline, CDR1 SGHKS and CDR2 YYEKEE (reference sequence). V was pared by 3 bases and J by 8 bases, with 7 bases of the junction left unmatched. CDR3: CASSWGQRWEKLFF. CDR3 nucleotides: TGTGCCAGCAGCTGGGGACAGCGATGGGAAAAACTGTTTTTT.

The V gene is TRBV5-6, the J gene TRBJ1-1; possibly TRBD1 for D (6 bases). The V gene lost 5 bases and the J gene lost 9 bases, with 17 bases spanning the gap. There are 13 residues in the CDR3. In germline, CDR1 is SGHDT, CDR2 YYEEEE. As DNA, the CDR3 is TGTGCCAGCAGACGATCAGGGGATCCCAAAGCTTTCTTT. It yields the protein CASRRSGDPKAFF.

J is TRBJ2-7 and V is TRBV6-5; D possibly corresponds to TRBD2 (5 bases). The CDR3 totals 16 residues. V was trimmed by 2 bases and J by 6 bases, leaving 20 bases between them. Germline CDR1 reads MNHEY; CDR2 reads SVGAGI. CDR3 in DNA: TGTGCCAGCAGTTACGATCGGACTTACGGCCCAGGCGAGCAGTACTTC. Residues: CASSYDRTYGPGEQYF.

The chain links TRBV5-1 to TRBJ2-7; D is perhaps TRBD1 (6 bases). CDR1 and CDR2 from the germline V gene are SGHRS and YFSETQ. Trimming took off 3 bases at V and 2 bases at J, with 15 bases between the two ends. This CDR3 is 15 amino acids long. The CDR3 region is CASSSLTGEPYEQYF. In DNA form, the CDR3 reads TGCGCCAGCAGCTCATTGACAGGAGAACCCTACGAGCAGTACTTC.

This rearrangement joins TRBV30 to TRBJ2-1; 14 nucleotides line up with TRBD2. J was trimmed by 9 bases and V by 0 bases; bases with no gene match: 7. CDR1 is GTSNPN, CDR2 SVGIG, per germline (reference sequence). CDR3 length: 16 residues. CDR3 sequence: CAWSVPGLAGELEQFF. As DNA, the CDR3 is TGTGCCTGGAGTGTACCGGGACTAGCGGGGGAGCTTGAGCAGTTCTTC. The variable domain in full, with the rest retrieved from reference TRBV30 and TRBJ2-1, is SQTIHQWPATLVQPVGSPLSLECTVEGTSNPNLYWYRQAAGRGLQLLFYSVGIGQISSEVPQNLSASRPQDRQFILSSKKLLLSDSGFYLCAWSVPGLAGELEQFFGPGTRLTVL.

The V call is TRBV6-1, the J call TRBJ1-2; no clear D. Germline CDR1 MNHNS, CDR2 SASEGT. The CDR3 is made up of 14 amino acids. Trimming stripped 5 bases from V and 8 bases from J, with 18 bases between. The CDR3 DNA is TGTGCCAGCAGTAATGGCGGGGTAATTGGGGGCTACACCTTC. Its protein product is CASSNGGVIGGYTF.

The chain joins TRBV19 to TRBJ1-4, with 10 bases matching TRBD1. Germline assignment: CDR1 LNHDA and CDR2 SQIVND (reference sequence). The CDR3 loop spans 14 amino acids. The J segment lost 8 bases and the V segment lost 10 bases, leaving 10 bases of the junction unmatched. The CDR3 DNA sequence: TGTGCCACCGGGACAGGGGTAGATCGGGAAAAACTGTTTTTT. It yields the protein CATGTGVDREKLFF.